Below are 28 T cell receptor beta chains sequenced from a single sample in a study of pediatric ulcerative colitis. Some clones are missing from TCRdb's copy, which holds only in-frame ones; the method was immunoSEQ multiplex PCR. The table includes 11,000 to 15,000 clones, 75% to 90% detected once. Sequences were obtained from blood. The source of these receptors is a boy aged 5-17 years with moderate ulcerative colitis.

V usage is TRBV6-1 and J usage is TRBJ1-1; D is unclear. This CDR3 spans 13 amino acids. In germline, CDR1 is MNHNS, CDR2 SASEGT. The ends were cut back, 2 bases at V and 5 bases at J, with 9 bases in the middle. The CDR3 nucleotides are TGTGCCAGCAGTGAACTTTCGGGGACTGAAGCTTTCTTT. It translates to CASSELSGTEAFF.

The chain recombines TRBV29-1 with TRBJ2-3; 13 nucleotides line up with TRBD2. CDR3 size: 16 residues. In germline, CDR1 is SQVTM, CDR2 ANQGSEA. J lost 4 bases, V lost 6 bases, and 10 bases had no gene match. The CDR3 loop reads CSVRLAGGGGADTQYF. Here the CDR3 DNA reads TGCAGCGTGAGACTAGCGGGGGGTGGTGGCGCAGATACGCAGTATTTT.

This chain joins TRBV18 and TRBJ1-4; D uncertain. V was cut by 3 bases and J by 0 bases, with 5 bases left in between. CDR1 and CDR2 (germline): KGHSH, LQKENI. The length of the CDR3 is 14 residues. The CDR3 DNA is TGTGCCAGCTCACCGGGGTCAACTAATGAAAAACTGTTTTTT. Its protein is CASSPGSTNEKLFF.

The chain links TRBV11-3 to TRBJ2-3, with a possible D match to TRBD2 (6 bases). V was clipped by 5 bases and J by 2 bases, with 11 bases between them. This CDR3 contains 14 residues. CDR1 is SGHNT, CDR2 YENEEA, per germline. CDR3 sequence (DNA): TGTGCCAGCAGCCGAGCGGGCTACACAGATACGCAGTATTTT. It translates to CASSRAGYTDTQYF. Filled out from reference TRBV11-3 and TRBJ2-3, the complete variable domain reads EAGVVQSPRYKIIEKKQPVAFWCNPISGHNTLYWYLQNLGQGPELLIRYENEEAVDDSQLPKDRFSAERLKGVDSTLKIQPAELGDSAVYLCASSRAGYTDTQYFGPGTRLTVL.

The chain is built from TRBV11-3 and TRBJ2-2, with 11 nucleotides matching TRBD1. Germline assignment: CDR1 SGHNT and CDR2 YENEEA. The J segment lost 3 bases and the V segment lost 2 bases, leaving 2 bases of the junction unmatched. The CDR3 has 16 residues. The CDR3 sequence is CASSLRDRGYTGELFF. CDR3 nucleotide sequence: TGTGCCAGCAGCTTACGGGACAGGGGGTACACCGGGGAGCTGTTTTTT.

CDR3 bases: TGTGCCAGCAGCTTACGGCGGCAGGTCTATGGCTACACCTTC. Its protein is CASSLRRQVYGYTF. The rearrangement joins TRBV7-2 to TRBJ1-2, with unresolved D. The germline V gene encodes CDR1 SGHTA and CDR2 FQGNSA. With 2 bases removed from V and 4 bases from J, the gap between germline ends came to 11 bases. CDR3 length equals 14 residues.

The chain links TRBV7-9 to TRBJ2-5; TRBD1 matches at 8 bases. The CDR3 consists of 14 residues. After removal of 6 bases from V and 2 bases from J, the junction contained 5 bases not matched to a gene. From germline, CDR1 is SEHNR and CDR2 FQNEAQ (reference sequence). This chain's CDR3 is CASSHGQGQETQYF. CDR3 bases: TGTGCCAGCAGTCACGGACAGGGTCAAGAGACCCAGTACTTC.

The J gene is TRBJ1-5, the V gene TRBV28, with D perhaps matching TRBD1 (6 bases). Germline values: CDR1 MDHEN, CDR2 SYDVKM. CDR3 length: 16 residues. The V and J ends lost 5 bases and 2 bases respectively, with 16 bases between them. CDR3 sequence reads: CASSQVGGGRNQPQHF. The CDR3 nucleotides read TGTGCCAGCAGTCAAGTCGGGGGGGGGCGCAATCAGCCCCAGCATTTT.

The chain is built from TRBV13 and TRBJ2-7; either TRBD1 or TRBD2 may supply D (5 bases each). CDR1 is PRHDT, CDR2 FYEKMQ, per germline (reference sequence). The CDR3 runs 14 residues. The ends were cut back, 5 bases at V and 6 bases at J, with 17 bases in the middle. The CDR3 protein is CASSLEGSRSEQYF. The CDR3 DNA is TGTGCCAGCAGCCTAGAGGGGAGTAGGAGCGAGCAGTACTTC.

The CDR3 DNA follows: TGTGCCAGCAGCCCCCCCACCCAGGGAGCCTACGAGCAGTACTTC. This sequence encodes CASSPPTQGAYEQYF. V usage is TRBV28 and J usage is TRBJ2-7; D may match TRBD1 or TRBD2 (5 bases each). V was pared by 6 bases and J by 2 bases, with 17 bases between. CDR1 and CDR2 (germline): MDHEN, SYDVKM. The CDR3 length is 15 residues.

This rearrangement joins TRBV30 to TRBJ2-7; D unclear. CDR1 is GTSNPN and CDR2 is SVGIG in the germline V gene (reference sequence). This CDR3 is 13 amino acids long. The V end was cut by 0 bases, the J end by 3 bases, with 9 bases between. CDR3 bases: TGTGCCTGGAGTGTTGCGGCTTACTACGAGCAGTACTTC. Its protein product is CAWSVAAYYEQYF.

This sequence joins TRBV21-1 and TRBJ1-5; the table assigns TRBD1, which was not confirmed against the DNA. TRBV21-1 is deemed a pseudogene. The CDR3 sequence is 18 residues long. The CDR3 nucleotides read TGTGCCAGCAGCGCGACCGGGACAGGGGTTCTGGGCAATCAGCCCCAGCATTTT. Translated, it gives CASSATGTGVLGNQPQHF.

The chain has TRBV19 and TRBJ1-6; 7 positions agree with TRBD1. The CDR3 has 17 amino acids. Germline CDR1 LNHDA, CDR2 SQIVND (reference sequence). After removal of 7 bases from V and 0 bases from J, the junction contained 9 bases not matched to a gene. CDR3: CASTLAGDSSYNSPLHF. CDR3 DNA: TGTGCCAGTACCCTGGCAGGGGACAGCTCCTATAATTCACCCCTCCACTTT.

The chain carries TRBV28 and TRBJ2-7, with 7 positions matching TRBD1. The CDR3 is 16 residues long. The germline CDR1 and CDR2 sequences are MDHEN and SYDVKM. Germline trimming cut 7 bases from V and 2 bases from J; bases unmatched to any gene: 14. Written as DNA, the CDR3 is TGTGCCAGCACTGCACCGCAGGGACAGTTTACCTACGAGCAGTACTTC. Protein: CASTAPQGQFTYEQYF.

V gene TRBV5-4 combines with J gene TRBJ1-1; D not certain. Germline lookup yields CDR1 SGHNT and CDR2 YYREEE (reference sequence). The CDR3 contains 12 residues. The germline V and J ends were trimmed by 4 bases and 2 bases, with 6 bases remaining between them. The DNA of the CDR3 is TGTGCCAGCAGCCCCGATAACACTGAAGCTTTCTTT. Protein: CASSPDNTEAFF.

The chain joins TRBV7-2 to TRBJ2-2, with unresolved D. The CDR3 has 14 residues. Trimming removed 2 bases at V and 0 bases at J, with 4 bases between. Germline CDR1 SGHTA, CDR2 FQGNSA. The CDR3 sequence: CASSLRSNTGELFF. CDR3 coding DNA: TGTGCCAGCAGCTTAAGATCGAACACCGGGGAGCTGTTTTTT. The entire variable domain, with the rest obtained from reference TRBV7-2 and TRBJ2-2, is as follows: GAGVSQSPSNKVTEKGKDVELRCDPISGHTALYWYRQSLGQGLEFLIYFQGNSAPDKSGLPSDRFSAERTGGSVSTLTIQRTQQEDSAVYLCASSLRSNTGELFFGEGSRLTVL.

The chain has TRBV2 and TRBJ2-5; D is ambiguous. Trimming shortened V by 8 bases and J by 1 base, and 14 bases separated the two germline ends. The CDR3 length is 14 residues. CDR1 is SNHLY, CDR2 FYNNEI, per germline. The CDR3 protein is CASGAGRFQETQYF. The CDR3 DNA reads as TGTGCCAGCGGAGCTGGACGTTTCCAAGAGACCCAGTACTTC.

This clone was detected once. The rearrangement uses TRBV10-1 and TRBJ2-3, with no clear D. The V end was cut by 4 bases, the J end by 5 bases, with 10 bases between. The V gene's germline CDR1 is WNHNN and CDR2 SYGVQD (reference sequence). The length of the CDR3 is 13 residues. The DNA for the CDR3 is TGCGCCAGCAGTGGGACCCACGAAGATACGCAGTATTTT. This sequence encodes CASSGTHEDTQYF.

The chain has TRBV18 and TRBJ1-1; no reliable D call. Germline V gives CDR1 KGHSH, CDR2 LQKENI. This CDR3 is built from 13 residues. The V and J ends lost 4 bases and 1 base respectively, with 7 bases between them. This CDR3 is CASSQSTNTEAFF. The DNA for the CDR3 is TGTGCCAGCTCACAGAGCACGAACACTGAAGCTTTCTTT.

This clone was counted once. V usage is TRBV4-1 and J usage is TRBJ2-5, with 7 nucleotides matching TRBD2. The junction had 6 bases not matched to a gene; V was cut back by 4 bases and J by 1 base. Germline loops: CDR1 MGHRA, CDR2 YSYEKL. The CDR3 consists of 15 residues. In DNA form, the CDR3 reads TGCGCCAGCAGCCTAGCGGGCGTAGCCCAAGAGACCCAGTACTTC. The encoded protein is CASSLAGVAQETQYF.

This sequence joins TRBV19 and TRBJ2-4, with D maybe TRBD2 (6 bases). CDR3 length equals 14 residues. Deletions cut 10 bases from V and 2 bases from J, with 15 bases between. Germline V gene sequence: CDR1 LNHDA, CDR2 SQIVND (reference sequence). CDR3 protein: CATAGTDSKNIQYF. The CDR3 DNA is TGTGCCACCGCGGGGACCGACTCCAAAAACATTCAGTACTTC.

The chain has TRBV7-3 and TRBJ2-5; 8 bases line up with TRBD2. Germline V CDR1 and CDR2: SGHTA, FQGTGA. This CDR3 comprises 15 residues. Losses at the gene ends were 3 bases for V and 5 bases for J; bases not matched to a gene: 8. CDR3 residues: CASSFSGLELETQYF. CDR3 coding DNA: TGTGCCAGCAGCTTTTCGGGACTAGAGTTGGAGACCCAGTACTTC.

The CDR3 DNA is TGTGCCAGTAAATCAGGGACAACTAATGAAAAACTGTTTTTT. This translates into CASKSGTTNEKLFF. The chain carries TRBV19 and TRBJ1-4; D perhaps matches TRBD1 (5 bases). Trimming removed 7 bases from V and 0 bases from J, with 9 bases in between. Germline CDR1 is LNHDA and CDR2 is SQIVND (reference sequence). The CDR3 is made up of 14 amino acids. Full variable domain (missing parts from reference TRBV19 and TRBJ1-4): DGGITQSPKYLFRKEGQNVTLSCEQNLNHDAMYWYRQDPGQGLRLIYYSQIVNDFQKGDIAEGYSVSREKKESFPLTVTSAQKNPTAFYLCASKSGTTNEKLFFGSGTQLSVL.

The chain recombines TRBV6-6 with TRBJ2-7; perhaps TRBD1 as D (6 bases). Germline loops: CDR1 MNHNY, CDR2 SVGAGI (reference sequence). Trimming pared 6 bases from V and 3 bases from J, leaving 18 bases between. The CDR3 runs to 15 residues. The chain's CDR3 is CASSQLRTALYEQYF. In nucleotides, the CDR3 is TGTGCCAGCAGCCAGCTTCGGACAGCACTCTACGAGCAGTACTTC.

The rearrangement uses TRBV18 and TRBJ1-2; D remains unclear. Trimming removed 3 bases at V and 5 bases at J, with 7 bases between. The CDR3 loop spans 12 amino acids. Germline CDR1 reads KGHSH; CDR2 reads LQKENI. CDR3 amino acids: CASSPYSYGYTF. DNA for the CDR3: TGTGCCAGCTCACCGTACAGTTATGGCTACACCTTC. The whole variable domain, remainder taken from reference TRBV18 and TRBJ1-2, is NAGVMQNPRHLVRRRGQEARLRCSPMKGHSHVYWYRQLPEEGLKFMVYLQKENIIDESGMPKERFSAEFPKEGPSILRIQQVVRGDSAAYFCASSPYSYGYTFGSGTRLTVV.

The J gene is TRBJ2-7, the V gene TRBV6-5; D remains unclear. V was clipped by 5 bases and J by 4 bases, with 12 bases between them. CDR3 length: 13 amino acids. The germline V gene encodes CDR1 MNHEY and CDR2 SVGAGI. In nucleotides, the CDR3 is TGTGCCAGCAGTCTTGGCAGCACTTACGAGCAGTACTTC. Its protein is CASSLGSTYEQYF.

The CDR3 DNA reads TGTGCCAGCAGCTTTAGTCCTTCCTCCTACGAGCAGTACTTC. It translates to CASSFSPSSYEQYF. This chain links TRBV7-9 with TRBJ2-7; D unclear. This CDR3 comprises 14 residues. Germline V CDR1 and CDR2: SEHNR, FQNEAQ (reference sequence). Trimming took 3 bases from V and 0 from J, leaving 9 bases between them.

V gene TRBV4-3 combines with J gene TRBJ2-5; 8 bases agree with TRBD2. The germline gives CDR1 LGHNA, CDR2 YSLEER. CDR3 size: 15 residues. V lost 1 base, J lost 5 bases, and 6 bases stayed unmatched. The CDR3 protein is CASSQVSGGLETQYF. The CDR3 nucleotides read TGCGCCAGCAGCCAAGTGTCGGGGGGGCTGGAGACCCAGTACTTC.